Sequencing of this TCR beta chain was carried out in a study of blood T cell repertoires in COVID-19 (TCRdb year 2020). Notes on the research overall: The collaborator samples originated in the United States, Italy and Spain and spanned the acute and convalescent phases of COVID-19. The prospective study material was composed of cDNA or gDNA derived from T cells, B-cell-depleted T cells, or PBMCs. The dataset comprised deeply sampled blood TCRbeta repertoires from subjects exposed to, actively infected with, or recovered from COVID-19. The repertoires were released in a freely available public database meant as a resource for research on the immune response to SARS-CoV-2. The samples were drawn from the first 160 participants of the ongoing ImmuneRACE study and from 950 to 1,500 subjects provided by 6 global collaborators. Sample metadata almost always included a de-identified subject ID, COVID-19 status, age in years and sex. Where available, HLA class I and class II types were obtained from metadata supplied by the sample provider rather than from assay-based typing. The paper's findings and limits, for the study overall: The amount of clinical and demographic metadata varied by source and participant and was provided uncurated.

The immunoSEQ Assay, a bias-controlled multiplex PCR, was used to amplify TCRbeta CDR3 regions from genomic DNA. In the original analysis: Nucleated cell counts per sample were estimated from amplification of reference gene primers within the assay. Sequence reads were collapsed and filtered to measure the absolute abundance of every unique TCRbeta CDR3 rearrangement. For each sample, productive Simpson clonality was calculated as the square root of Simpson's diversity index across productive rearrangements. Imported from immuneACCESS, the table was reduced by TCRdb to in-frame sequences with V and J called. These copies leave out some clones; in studies compared against another copy, an unresolved V gene accounts for under half, and the cause of the remainder is not known. V and J calls and clone size follow that table, whereas D and trimming were derived from the DNA. This sample lists some 670,000 clones; over 80% were detected once. Roughly 0.25% of the sample belongs to the ten largest clones.

The collaborating institutions used their own protocols to collect whole blood in K2EDTA tubes. For TCRbeta analysis, collaborator samples were shipped as frozen whole blood, as isolated PBMCs, or as DNA extracted from either sample type. Trimmed from V: 0 bases; trimmed from J: 7 bases; junction bases lacking a gene match: 8. Taken from the germline V gene (reference sequence), the CDR1 and CDR2 loops are SEHNR and FQNEAQ. The CDR3 goes from the cysteine to the phenylalanine over 15 residues. Only the CDR3 DNA is retained, 45 bases long and in frame from the first base. For this clone: Its antigen is currently not known. Base qualities are missing; no much larger clone stands one base away.

This chain is built from TRBV7-9 and TRBJ1-1, and TRBD1 matches 7 of the central bases. This sequence was found in a woman under 30 with acute or convalescent COVID-19. Sequencing was carried out using peripheral blood. CDR3 protein: CASSLANVGTDEAFF. The nucleotide sequence is given as TGTGCCAGCAGCTTAGCGAATGTGGGGACAGATGAAGCTTTCTTT.